This TCR beta chain was captured in a study of blood T cell repertoires in COVID-19. As for the study in general: COVID-19 samples, acute and convalescent, were from the United States, Italy and Spain.

The age range of participants was 18 to 89 years, with residence in under 30 US areas. The study counted Cohort 3 donors as recovered given two negative PCRs, clearance, or symptom resolution. With respect to this clone: The junction does not match germline at one end; this may be a read error.

Using immunoSEQ multiplex PCR, the repertoire was profiled, and TCRdb retains in-frame clones only, with some absent. Counted here are 250,000 to 350,000 clones, around 87% occurring once; the ten biggest clones make up over 4%. The CDR3 is 14 amino acids. Looked up from germline, CDR1 is SSHAT and CDR2 is FNYEAQ (reference sequence). This clonotype originated in a woman aged 25 to 39 who had recovered from COVID-19. The chain joins TRBV7-7 to TRBJ2-2; D is possibly TRBD2 (6 bases). Sequences were obtained from PBMCs or T cells enriched from blood (not recorded which). The CDR3 loop is CASSFSRRGGELFF. The CDR3 DNA follows: TGTGCTAGCAGCTTTAGCAGGCGGGGAGGGGAGCTGTTTTTT.